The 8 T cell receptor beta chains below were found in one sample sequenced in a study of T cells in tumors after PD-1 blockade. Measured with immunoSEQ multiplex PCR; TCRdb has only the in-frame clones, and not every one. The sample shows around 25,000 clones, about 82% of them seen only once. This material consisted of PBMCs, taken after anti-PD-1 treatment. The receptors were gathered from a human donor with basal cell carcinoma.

Here the CDR3 reads CASQGLVKVYNSPLHF. The CDR3 DNA sequence: TGTGCCAGCCAAGGATTAGTAAAGGTCTATAATTCACCCCTCCACTTT. The chain is built from TRBV2 and TRBJ1-6; D gene uncertain. Looked up from germline, CDR1 is SNHLY and CDR2 is FYNNEI. The V end was cut by 8 bases, the J end by 3 bases, with 17 bases between. The CDR3 covers 16 residues.

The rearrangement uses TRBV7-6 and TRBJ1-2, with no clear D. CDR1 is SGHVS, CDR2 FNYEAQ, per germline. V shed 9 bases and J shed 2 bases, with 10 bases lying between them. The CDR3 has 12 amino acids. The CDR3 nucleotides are TGTGCCAGGGCGCCGGCCAACTATGGCTACACCTTC. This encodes CARAPANYGYTF.

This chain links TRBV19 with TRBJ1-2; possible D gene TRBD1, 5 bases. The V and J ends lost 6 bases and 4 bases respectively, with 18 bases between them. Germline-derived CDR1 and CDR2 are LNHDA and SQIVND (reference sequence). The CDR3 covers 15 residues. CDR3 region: CASRKDTRGTYGYTF. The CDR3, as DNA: TGTGCCAGTAGAAAAGACACCCGAGGGACCTATGGCTACACCTTC.

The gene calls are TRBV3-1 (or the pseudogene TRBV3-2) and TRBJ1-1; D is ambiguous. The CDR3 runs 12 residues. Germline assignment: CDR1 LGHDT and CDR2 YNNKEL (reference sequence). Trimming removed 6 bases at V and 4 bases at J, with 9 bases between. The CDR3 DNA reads TGTGCCAGCAGAGCAGTGGGCACTGAAGCTTTCTTT. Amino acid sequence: CASRAVGTEAFF.

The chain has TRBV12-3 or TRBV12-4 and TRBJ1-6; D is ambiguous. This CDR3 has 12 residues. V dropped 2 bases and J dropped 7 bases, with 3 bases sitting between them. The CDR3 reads CASSLWNSPLHF. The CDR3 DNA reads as TGTGCCAGCAGTTTATGGAATTCACCCCTCCACTTT.

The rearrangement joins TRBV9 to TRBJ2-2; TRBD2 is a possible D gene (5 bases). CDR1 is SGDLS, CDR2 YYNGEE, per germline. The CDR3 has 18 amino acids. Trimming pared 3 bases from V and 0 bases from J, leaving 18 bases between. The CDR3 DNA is TGTGCCAGCAGCGACCCTGGAGGTATGACTTCGAACACCGGGGAGCTGTTTTTT. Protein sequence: CASSDPGGMTSNTGELFF.

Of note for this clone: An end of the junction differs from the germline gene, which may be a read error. The CDR3 bases are TGTGCCAGCAGCCAAGGGACCCAGTACTTC. This sequence encodes CASSQGTQYF. The chain links TRBV3-1 (or the pseudogene TRBV3-2) to TRBJ2-5; D remains unclear. Germline CDR1 is LGHDT and CDR2 is YNNKEL (reference sequence). CDR3 length: 10 amino acids.

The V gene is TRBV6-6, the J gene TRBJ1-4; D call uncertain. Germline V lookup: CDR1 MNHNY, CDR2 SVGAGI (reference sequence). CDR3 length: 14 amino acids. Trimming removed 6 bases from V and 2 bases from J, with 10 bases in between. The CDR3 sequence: CASSTLSTNEKLFF. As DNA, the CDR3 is TGTGCCAGCAGCACCTTGTCCACTAATGAAAAACTGTTTTTT.